This is a list of T cell receptor beta chains from one sample in a study of cytotoxic CD8 clonotypes in ibrutinib-treated CLL. Profiled with immunoSEQ multiplex PCR; TCRdb holds only in-frame clones, not every one. The sample includes 52,000 or so clones, 75% to 90% of them seen just once. Sample: PBMCs, taken after 24 months of ibrutinib treatment. These TCRs come from a human donor with chronic lymphocytic leukemia. Each CDR3 is given without its conserved first and last residue. Each record gives: V gene, clone size, J gene, CDR3 protein. The size field is filled for only some rows; it gives once, few, many or a size class.

v_gene: TRBV6-6; abundance: .; j_gene: TRBJ1-5; CDR3aa: ASSRDRDDQPQH
v_gene: TRBV19; abundance: few; j_gene: TRBJ1-1; CDR3aa: ASSIRTSPAVNTEAF
v_gene: TRBV30; abundance: .; j_gene: TRBJ1-2; CDR3aa: AWSVSGGNYGYT
v_gene: TRBV7-3; abundance: .; j_gene: TRBJ2-3; CDR3aa: ASSLSATDTQY
v_gene: TRBV7-2; abundance: .; j_gene: TRBJ1-2; CDR3aa: ASSLGQGANYGYT
v_gene: TRBV6-6; abundance: .; j_gene: TRBJ1-3; CDR3aa: ASSYSGGIRNTIY
v_gene: TRBV7-6; abundance: once; j_gene: TRBJ2-1; CDR3aa: ASSLAWGGKYNEQF
v_gene: TRBV7-2; abundance: .; j_gene: TRBJ2-3; CDR3aa: ASSLVGRTDTQY
v_gene: TRBV18; abundance: .; j_gene: TRBJ2-1; CDR3aa: ASSPSTSGWGEQF
v_gene: TRBV6-1; abundance: .; j_gene: TRBJ2-7; CDR3aa: ASSEAGGNYEQY
v_gene: TRBV4-1; abundance: .; j_gene: TRBJ2-1; CDR3aa: ASSQKLAGGPDEQF
v_gene: TRBV9; abundance: .; j_gene: TRBJ2-1; CDR3aa: ASSARGPTPNEQF
v_gene: TRBV7-8; abundance: .; j_gene: TRBJ2-2; CDR3aa: ASSPEVIGELF
v_gene: TRBV7-2; abundance: .; j_gene: TRBJ2-1; CDR3aa: ASSLDRDFYNEQF
v_gene: TRBV7-6; abundance: .; j_gene: TRBJ2-5; CDR3aa: ASSRRGLQETQY
v_gene: TRBV4-2; abundance: once; j_gene: TRBJ2-7; CDR3aa: ASSQETWDYEQY
v_gene: TRBV9; abundance: .; j_gene: TRBJ2-1; CDR3aa: ASSVDMRDYNEQF
v_gene: TRBV9; abundance: .; j_gene: TRBJ2-7; CDR3aa: ASSPTWDGTYEQY
v_gene: TRBV5-4; abundance: .; j_gene: TRBJ2-7; CDR3aa: ASSLEQGLGEQY
v_gene: TRBV11-2; abundance: .; j_gene: TRBJ1-1; CDR3aa: ASTPRVGNTEAF
v_gene: TRBV2; abundance: .; j_gene: TRBJ2-7; CDR3aa: ASSELGYEY
v_gene: TRBV19; abundance: .; j_gene: TRBJ2-7; CDR3aa: ASSPRGGPGTYEQY
v_gene: TRBV11-1; abundance: .; j_gene: TRBJ2-2; CDR3aa: ASSFKREDVGELF
v_gene: TRBV18; abundance: once; j_gene: TRBJ1-1; CDR3aa: ASSPPTRAEAF
v_gene: TRBV13; abundance: .; j_gene: TRBJ2-7; CDR3aa: ASSGGDSEGGEQY
v_gene: TRBV5-4; abundance: .; j_gene: TRBJ2-5; CDR3aa: ASSLLLLAGGQETQY